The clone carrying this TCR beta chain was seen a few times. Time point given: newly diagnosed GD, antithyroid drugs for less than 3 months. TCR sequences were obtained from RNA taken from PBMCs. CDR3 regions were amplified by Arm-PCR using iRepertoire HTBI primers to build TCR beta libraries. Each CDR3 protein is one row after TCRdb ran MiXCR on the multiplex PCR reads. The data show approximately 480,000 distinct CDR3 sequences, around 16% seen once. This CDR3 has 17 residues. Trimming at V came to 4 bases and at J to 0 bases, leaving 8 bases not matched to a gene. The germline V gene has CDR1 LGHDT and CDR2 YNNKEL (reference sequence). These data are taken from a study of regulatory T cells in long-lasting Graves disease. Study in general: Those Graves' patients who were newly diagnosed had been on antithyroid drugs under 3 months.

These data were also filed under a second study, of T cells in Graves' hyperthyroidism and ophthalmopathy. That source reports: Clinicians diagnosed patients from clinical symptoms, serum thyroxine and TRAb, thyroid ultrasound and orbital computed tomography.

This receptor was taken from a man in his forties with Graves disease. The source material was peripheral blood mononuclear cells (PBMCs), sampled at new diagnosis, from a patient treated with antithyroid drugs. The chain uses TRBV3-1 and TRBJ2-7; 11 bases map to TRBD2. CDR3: CASSLKILAGASYEQYF. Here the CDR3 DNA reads TGTGCCAGCAGCCTAAAGATACTAGCGGGAGCCTCCTACGAGCAGTACTTC.